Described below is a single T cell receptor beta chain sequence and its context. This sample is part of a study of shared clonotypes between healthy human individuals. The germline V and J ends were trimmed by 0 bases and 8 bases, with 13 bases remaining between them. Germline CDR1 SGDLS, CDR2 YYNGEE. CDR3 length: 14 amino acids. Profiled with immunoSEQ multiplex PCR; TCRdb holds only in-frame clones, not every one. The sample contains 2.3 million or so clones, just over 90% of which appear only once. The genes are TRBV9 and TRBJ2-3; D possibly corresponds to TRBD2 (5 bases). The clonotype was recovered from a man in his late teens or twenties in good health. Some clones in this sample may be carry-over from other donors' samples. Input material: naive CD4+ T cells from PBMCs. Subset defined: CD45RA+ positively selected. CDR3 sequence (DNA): TGTGCCAGCAGCGTAGCTTTGGTTGAGGGTACGCAGTATTTT. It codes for CASSVALVEGTQYF.